One sample yielded the 16 T cell receptor beta chains listed below, sequenced in a study of radiation and T cells in renal cell carcinoma. Indicated time point: blood 4 weeks post-SBRT, at nephrectomy. Treatment meaning: 15 Gy SBRT to primary tumor, nephrectomy 4 weeks later. The method was immunoSEQ multiplex PCR; TCRdb's version includes in-frame clones alone and lacks a portion of them. In the table there are around 180,000 clones, about 87% of which are singletons. Sample: blood, taken from a patient whose treatment included radiotherapy and nephrectomy. The receptor set was obtained from a woman aged 50 to 60 with renal cell carcinoma.

This chain connects TRBV7-2 to TRBJ2-3; D is unresolved. The CDR3 extends over 14 amino acids. V dropped 1 base and J dropped 7 bases, with 12 bases sitting between them. The germline gives CDR1 SGHTA, CDR2 FQGNSA. The CDR3 reads CASSLERYSNTQYF. The CDR3 DNA is TGTGCCAGCAGCTTAGAGAGATACTCCAATACGCAGTATTTT.

This chain joins TRBV19 and TRBJ2-5; D may correspond to TRBD1 or TRBD2 (6 bases each). This CDR3 has 13 residues. V lost 4 bases, J lost 5 bases, and 11 bases lay in between. Germline CDR1 and CDR2: LNHDA and SQIVND (reference sequence). The CDR3 sequence is CASSTTGRETQYF. CDR3 coding DNA: TGTGCCAGTAGTACCACAGGGAGGGAGACCCAGTACTTC.

The chain joins TRBV9 to TRBJ1-2; D gene uncertain. Germline V gives CDR1 SGDLS, CDR2 YYNGEE. There are 13 residues in the CDR3. Trimming shortened V by 6 bases and J by 1 base, and 10 bases separated the two germline ends. The CDR3 nucleotides are TGTGCCAGCACCCCGAACCTTAACTATGGCTACACCTTC. This translates into CASTPNLNYGYTF. The full variable domain, its missing parts supplied by reference TRBV9 and TRBJ1-2, is DSGVTQTPKHLITATGQRVTLRCSPRSGDLSVYWYQQSLDQGLQFLIQYYNGEERAKGNILERFSAQQFPDLHSELNLSSLELGDSALYFCASTPNLNYGYTFGSGTRLTVV.

Comments on this clone: Other DNA sequences in this specimen translate into the identical CDR3. The chain recombines TRBV7-9 with TRBJ1-2; D gene ambiguous. CDR3 length: 14 amino acids. The germline V and J ends were trimmed by 1 base and 4 bases, with 10 bases remaining between them. Germline V gene data show CDR1 as SEHNR and CDR2 as FQNEAQ (reference sequence). As DNA, the CDR3 is TGTGCCAGCAGCTTAGGGGCGCCTGGCTATGGCTACACCTTC. Protein: CASSLGAPGYGYTF.

This clone came up once. The junction and the germline gene differ at one end; a read error may be behind it. The V gene is TRBV7-9, the J gene TRBJ2-3, with D tentatively TRBD1 or TRBD2 (5 bases each). CDR1 is SEHNR and CDR2 is FQNEAQ in the germline V gene (reference sequence). The CDR3 extends over 14 amino acids. Written as DNA, the CDR3 is TGTGCCAGCAGCACGGATCGGGGACCACCGAGGCGGTGGTTT. Encoded protein: CASSTDRGPPRRWF.

This clone was seen once. The chain links TRBV5-1 to TRBJ1-1, with 9 bases identical to TRBD1. J gave up 6 bases and V 3 bases, and 9 bases lay outside the gene matches. The germline V gene has CDR1 SGHRS and CDR2 YFSETQ. The CDR3 has 15 residues. CDR3: CASSWGQGEAAEAFF. The CDR3 coding sequence is TGCGCCAGCAGCTGGGGACAGGGTGAAGCCGCTGAAGCTTTCTTT.

The J gene is TRBJ1-2, the V gene TRBV5-1, with TRBD1 matching over 10 bases. This CDR3 is 15 amino acids long. Per the germline V gene, CDR1 is SGHRS and CDR2 is YFSETQ. Losses at the gene ends were 2 bases for V and 8 bases for J; bases not matched to a gene: 9. As DNA, the CDR3 is TGCGCCAGCAGCTTAGATCACGGGACAGGGGACGGCTACACCTTC. Its translation is CASSLDHGTGDGYTF.

The chain has TRBV11-3 and TRBJ2-2; 8 positions agree with TRBD1. CDR1 is SGHNT and CDR2 is YENEEA in the germline V gene. The CDR3 runs to 14 residues. V lost 4 bases and J lost 5; bases outside the gene matches: 3. The DNA of the CDR3 is TGTGCCAGCAGCTGGACAGGGATAACCGGGGAGCTGTTTTTT. It specifies CASSWTGITGELFF.

This chain links TRBV4-1 with TRBJ2-1, with D hard to call. In germline, CDR1 is MGHRA, CDR2 YSYEKL. The ends were cut back, 3 bases at V and 8 bases at J, with 11 bases in the middle. The CDR3 is 13 residues long. The CDR3 is CASSQAPRDEQFF. DNA for the CDR3: TGCGCCAGCAGCCAGGCCCCAAGAGATGAGCAGTTCTTC.

The CDR3, as DNA: TGTGCCAGCAGCTTACTGGGACAGGGAATTGACGAGCAGTACTTC. Its protein product is CASSLLGQGIDEQYF. The genes are TRBV13 and TRBJ2-7; 9 bases map to TRBD1. The CDR3 length is 15 residues. Looked up from germline, CDR1 is PRHDT and CDR2 is FYEKMQ (reference sequence). Trimming cost V 2 bases and J 5 bases; bases outside gene matches: 7.

The chain employs TRBV29-1 and TRBJ1-1; D gene unclear. The CDR3 extends over 12 amino acids. Germline-derived CDR1 and CDR2 are SQVTM and ANQGSEA. V was pared by 8 bases and J by 1 base, with 11 bases between. CDR3 protein: CSSARGNTEAFF. CDR3 sequence (DNA): TGCAGCTCAGCCCGGGGGAACACTGAAGCTTTCTTT.

V gene TRBV6-5 combines with J gene TRBJ1-5; D is possibly TRBD1 (6 bases). The germline V gene has CDR1 MNHEY and CDR2 SVGAGI. Trimming removed 6 bases from V and 3 bases from J, with 9 bases in between. This CDR3 has 13 residues. CDR3 sequence: CASRGQINQPQHF. The DNA of the CDR3 is TGTGCCAGCAGAGGACAGATCAATCAGCCCCAGCATTTT.

This chain connects TRBV6-6 to TRBJ1-2; TRBD1 might be the D (5 bases). The V end lost 0 bases, the J end lost 4 bases, and 12 bases lay between the germline ends. Germline V lookup: CDR1 MNHNY, CDR2 SVGAGI (reference sequence). The CDR3 totals 15 residues. CDR3 DNA: TGTGCCAGCAGTTACTCGGCACGGGGCGGCTATGGCTACACCTTC. Translating it yields CASSYSARGGYGYTF.

The chain is built from TRBV19 and TRBJ1-1, with 10 bases matching TRBD1. V shed 7 bases, J shed 4 bases, and the junction held 3 bases outside the gene matches. This CDR3 comprises 13 residues. Per germline, CDR1 LNHDA and CDR2 SQIVND (reference sequence). The CDR3 region has the DNA TGTGCCAGTACCCGGGACAGGGGCACTGAAGCTTTCTTT. This encodes CASTRDRGTEAFF.

The chain joins TRBV6-6 to TRBJ1-4; 9 nucleotides match TRBD1. J gave up 7 bases and V 2 bases, and 5 bases lay outside the gene matches. From germline, CDR1 is MNHNY and CDR2 SVGAGI (reference sequence). The CDR3 totals 15 residues. The CDR3 DNA reads as TGTGCCAGCAGTTACGGTCGGGACAGGGTTGAAAAACTGTTTTTT. It translates to CASSYGRDRVEKLFF.

The rearrangement joins TRBV7-8 to TRBJ2-7; the D gene is possibly TRBD1 (5 bases). The CDR3 runs to 15 residues. Germline CDR1 reads SGHVS; CDR2 reads FQNEAQ. V was shortened by 3 bases and J by 2 bases, with 14 bases between the two germline ends. CDR3 amino acids: CASSFPGSGTYEQYF. The CDR3 DNA reads TGTGCCAGCAGCTTTCCTGGTTCAGGGACCTACGAGCAGTACTTC.